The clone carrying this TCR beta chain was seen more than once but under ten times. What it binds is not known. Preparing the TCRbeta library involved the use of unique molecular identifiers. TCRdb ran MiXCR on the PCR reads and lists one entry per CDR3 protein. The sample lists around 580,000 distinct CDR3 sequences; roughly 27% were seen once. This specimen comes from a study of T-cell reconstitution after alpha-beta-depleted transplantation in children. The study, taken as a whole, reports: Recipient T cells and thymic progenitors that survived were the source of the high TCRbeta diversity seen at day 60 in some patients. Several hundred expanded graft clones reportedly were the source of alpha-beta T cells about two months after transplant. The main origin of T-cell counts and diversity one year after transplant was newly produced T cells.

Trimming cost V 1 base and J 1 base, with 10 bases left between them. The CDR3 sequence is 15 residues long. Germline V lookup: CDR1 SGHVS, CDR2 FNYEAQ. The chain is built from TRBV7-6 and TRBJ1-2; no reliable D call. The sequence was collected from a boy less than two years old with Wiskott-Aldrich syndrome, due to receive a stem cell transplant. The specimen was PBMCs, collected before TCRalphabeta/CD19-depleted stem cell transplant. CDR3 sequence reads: CASSLVAGLNYGYTF. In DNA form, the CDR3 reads TGTGCCAGCAGCTTAGTGGCAGGTCTTAACTATGGCTACACCTTC.